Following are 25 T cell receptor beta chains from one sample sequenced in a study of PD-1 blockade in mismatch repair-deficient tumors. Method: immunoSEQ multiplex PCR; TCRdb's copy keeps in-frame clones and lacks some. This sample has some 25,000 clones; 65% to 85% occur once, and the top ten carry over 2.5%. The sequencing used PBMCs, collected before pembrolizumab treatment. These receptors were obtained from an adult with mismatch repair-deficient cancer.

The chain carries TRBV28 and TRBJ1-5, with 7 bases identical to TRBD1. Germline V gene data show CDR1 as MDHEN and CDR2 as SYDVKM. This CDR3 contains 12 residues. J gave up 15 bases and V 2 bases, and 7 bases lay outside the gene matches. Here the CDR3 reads CASSLRLDRLHF. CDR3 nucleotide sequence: TGTGCCAGCAGTTTAAGATTGGACAGGCTGCATTTT.

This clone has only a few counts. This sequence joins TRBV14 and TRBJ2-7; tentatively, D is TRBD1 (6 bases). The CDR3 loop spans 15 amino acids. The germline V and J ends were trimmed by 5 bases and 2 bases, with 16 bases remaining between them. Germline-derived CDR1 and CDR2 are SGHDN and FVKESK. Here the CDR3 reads CASSSTGQLPYEQYF. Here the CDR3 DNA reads TGTGCCAGCAGCTCAACAGGACAGCTTCCCTACGAGCAGTACTTC.

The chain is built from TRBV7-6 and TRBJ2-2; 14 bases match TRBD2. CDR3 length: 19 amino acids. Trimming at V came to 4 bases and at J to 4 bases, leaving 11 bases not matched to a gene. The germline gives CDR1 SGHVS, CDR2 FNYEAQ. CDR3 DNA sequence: TGTGCCAGCAGCTACCAGACTAGCGGGAGGGCCTTAGGCACCGGGGAGCTGTTTTTT. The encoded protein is CASSYQTSGRALGTGELFF.

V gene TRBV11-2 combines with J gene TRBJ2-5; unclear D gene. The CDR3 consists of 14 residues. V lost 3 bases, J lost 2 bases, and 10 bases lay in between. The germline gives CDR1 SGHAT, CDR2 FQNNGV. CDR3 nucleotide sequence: TGTGCCAGCAGCTTCGCGACGGGTCAAGAGACCCAGTACTTC. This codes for CASSFATGQETQYF.

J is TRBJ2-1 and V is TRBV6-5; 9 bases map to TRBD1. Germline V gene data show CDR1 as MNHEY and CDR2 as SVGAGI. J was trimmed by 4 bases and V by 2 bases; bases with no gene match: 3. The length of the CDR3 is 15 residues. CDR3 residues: CASSYVGQGYNEQFF. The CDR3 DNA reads TGTGCCAGCAGTTACGTCGGACAGGGGTACAATGAGCAGTTCTTC.

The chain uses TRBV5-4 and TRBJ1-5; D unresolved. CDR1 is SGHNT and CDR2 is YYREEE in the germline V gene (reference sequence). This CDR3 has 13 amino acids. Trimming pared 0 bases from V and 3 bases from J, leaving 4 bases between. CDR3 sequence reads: CASSLDNNQPQHF. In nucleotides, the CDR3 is TGTGCCAGCAGCTTGGACAACAATCAGCCCCAGCATTTT.

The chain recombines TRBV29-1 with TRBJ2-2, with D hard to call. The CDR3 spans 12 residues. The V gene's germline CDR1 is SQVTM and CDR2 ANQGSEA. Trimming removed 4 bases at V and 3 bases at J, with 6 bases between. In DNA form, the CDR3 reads TGCAGCGTTGCAGGTTACACCGGGGAGCTGTTTTTT. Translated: CSVAGYTGELFF.

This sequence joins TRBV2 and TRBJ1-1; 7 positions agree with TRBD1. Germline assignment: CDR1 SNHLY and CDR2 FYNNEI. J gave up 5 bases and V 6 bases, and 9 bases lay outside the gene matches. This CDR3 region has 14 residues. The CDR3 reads CASRNIRGYTEAFF. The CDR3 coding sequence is TGTGCCAGCAGGAATATCAGGGGGTATACTGAAGCTTTCTTT.

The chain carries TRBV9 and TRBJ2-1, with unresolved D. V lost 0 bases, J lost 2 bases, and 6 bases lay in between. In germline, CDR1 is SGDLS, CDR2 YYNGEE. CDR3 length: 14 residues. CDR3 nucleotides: TGTGCCAGCAGCGTAGCTACCACCTACAATGAGCAGTTCTTC. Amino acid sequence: CASSVATTYNEQFF.

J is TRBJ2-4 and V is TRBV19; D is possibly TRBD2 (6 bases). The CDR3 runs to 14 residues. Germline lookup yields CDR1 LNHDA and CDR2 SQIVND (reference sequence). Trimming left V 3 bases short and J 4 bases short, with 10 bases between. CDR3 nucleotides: TGTGCCAGTAGTATCGGGGGATCGAAAAACATTCAGTACTTC. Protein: CASSIGGSKNIQYF.

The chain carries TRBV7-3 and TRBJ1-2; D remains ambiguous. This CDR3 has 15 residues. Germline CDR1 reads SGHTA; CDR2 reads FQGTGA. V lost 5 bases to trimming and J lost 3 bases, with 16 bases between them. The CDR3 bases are TGTGCCAGCAGCCCCACCTCGTTTGACTACTATGGCTACACCTTC. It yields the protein CASSPTSFDYYGYTF.

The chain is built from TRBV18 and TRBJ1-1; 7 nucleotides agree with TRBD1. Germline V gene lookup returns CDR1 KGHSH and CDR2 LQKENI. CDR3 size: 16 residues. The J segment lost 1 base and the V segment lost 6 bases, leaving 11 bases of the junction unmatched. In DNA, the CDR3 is TGTGCCAGCTCGGGCCTTTGGGGGACAGCGAACACTGAAGCTTTCTTT. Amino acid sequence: CASSGLWGTANTEAFF.

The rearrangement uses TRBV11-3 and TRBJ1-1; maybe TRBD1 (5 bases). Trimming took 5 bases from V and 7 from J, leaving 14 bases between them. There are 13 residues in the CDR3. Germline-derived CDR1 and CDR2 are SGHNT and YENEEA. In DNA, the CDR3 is TGTGCCAGCAGCCCCCCGGGGGAGCTTGAAGCTTTCTTT. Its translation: CASSPPGELEAFF.

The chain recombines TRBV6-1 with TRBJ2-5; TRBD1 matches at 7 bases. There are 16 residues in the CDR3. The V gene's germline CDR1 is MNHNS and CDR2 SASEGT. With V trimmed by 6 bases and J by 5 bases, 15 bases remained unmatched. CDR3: CASRERDRVQRETQYF. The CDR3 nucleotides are TGTGCCAGCAGAGAACGCGACAGGGTTCAGAGGGAGACCCAGTACTTC.

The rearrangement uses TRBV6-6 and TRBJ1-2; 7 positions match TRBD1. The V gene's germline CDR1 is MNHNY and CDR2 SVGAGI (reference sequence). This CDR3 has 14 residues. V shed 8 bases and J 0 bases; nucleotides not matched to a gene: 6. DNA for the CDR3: TGTGCCAGCGCTGGGACAGATACTAACTATGGCTACACCTTC. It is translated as CASAGTDTNYGYTF.

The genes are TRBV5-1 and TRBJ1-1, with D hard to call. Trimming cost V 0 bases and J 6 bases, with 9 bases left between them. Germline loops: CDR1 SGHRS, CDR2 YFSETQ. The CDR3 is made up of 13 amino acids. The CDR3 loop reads CASSLASKSEAFF. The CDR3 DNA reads TGCGCCAGCAGCTTGGCGAGCAAGTCTGAAGCTTTCTTT.

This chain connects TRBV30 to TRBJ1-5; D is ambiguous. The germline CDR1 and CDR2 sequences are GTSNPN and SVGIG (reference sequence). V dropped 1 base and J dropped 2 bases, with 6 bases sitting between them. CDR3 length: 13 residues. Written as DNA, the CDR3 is TGTGCCTGGAGTGGAGAGGGCAATCAGCCCCAGCATTTT. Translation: CAWSGEGNQPQHF.

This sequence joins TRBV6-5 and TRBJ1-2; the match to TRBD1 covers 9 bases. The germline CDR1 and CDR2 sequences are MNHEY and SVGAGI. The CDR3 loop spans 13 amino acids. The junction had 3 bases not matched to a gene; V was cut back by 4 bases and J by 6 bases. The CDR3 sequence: CASSWGTGNGYTF. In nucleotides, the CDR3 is TGTGCCAGCAGTTGGGGGACAGGGAATGGCTACACCTTC.

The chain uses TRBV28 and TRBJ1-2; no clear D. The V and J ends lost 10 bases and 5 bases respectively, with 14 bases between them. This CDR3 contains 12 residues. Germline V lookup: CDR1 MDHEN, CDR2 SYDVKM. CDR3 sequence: CATKRREYGYTF. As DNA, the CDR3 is TGTGCCACTAAAAGGAGGGAGTATGGCTACACCTTC.

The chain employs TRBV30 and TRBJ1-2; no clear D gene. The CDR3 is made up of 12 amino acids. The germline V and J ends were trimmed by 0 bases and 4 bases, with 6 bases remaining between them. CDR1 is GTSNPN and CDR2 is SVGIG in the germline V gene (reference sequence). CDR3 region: CAWSVLGYGYTF. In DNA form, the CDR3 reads TGTGCCTGGAGTGTACTAGGCTATGGCTACACCTTC.

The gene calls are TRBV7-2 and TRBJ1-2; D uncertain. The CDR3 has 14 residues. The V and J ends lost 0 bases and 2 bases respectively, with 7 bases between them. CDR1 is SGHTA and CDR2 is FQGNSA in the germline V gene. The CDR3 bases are TGTGCCAGCAGCTTAGCGTCCCTCAACTATGGCTACACCTTC. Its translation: CASSLASLNYGYTF.

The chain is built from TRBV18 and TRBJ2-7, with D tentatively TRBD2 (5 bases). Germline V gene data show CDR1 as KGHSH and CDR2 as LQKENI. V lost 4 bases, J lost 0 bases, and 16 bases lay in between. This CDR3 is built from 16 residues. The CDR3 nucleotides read TGTGCCAGCTCACTACCTCCAGGACTGAGCTCCTACGAGCAGTACTTC. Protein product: CASSLPPGLSSYEQYF.

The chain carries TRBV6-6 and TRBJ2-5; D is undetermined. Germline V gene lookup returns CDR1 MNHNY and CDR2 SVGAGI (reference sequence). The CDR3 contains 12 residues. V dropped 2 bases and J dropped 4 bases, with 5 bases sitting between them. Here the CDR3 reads CASSYPGETQYF. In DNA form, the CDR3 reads TGTGCCAGCAGTTACCCCGGAGAGACCCAGTACTTC.

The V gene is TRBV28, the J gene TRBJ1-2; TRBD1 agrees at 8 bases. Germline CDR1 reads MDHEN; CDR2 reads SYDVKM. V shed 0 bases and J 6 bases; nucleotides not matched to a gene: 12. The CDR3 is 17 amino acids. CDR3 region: CASSLWTGEGTTDGYTF. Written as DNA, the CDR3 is TGTGCCAGCAGTTTATGGACAGGGGAAGGAACCACGGATGGCTACACCTTC.

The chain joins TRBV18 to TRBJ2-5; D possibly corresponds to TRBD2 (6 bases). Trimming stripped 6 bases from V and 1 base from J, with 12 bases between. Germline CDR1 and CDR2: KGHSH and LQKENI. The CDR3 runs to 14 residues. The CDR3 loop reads CASSPRELQETQYF. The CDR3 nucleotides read TGTGCCAGCTCCCCCCGGGAGCTCCAAGAGACCCAGTACTTC. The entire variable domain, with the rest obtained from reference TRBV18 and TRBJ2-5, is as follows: NAGVMQNPRHLVRRRGQEARLRCSPMKGHSHVYWYRQLPEEGLKFMVYLQKENIIDESGMPKERFSAEFPKEGPSILRIQQVVRGDSAAYFCASSPRELQETQYFGPGTRLLVL.